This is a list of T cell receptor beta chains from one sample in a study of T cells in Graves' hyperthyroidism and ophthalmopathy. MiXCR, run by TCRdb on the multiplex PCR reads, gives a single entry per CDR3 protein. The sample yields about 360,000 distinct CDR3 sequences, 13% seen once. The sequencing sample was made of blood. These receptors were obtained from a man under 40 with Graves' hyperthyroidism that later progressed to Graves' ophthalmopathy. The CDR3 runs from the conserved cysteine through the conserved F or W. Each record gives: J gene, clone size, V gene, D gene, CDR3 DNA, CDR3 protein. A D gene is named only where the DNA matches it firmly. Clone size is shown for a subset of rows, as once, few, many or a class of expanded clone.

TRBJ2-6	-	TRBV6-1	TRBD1	TGTGCCAGCAGCGAAAGGGGCCCCGGACAGGCCTACTCTGGGGCCAACGTCCTGACTTTC	CASSERGPGQAYSGANVLTF
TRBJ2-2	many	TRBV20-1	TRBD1	TGCAGTGCGCCGCGACAGGGGTTGAACACCGGGGAGCTGTTTTTT	CSAPRQGLNTGELFF
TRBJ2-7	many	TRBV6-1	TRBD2	TGTGCCAGCAGTGAAAGGGCTAGCGGGGGGGGAGAGCAGTACTTC	CASSERASGGGEQYF
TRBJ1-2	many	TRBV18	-	TGTGCCAGCAGTCCGGACAAGAACTATGGCTACACCTTC	CASSPDKNYGYTF
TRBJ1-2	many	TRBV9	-	TGTGCCAGCAGAGACGGGCGGCGGGGCTACACCTTC	CASRDGRRGYTF
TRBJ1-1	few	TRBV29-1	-	TGCAGCGCCAAAAGGGGTCTAGTCGATACTGAAGCTTTCTTT	CSAKRGLVDTEAFF
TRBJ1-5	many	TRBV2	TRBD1	TGTGCCAGCAGTGAATACCCAGGGGGTAAAGACGATCAGCCCCAGCATTTT	CASSEYPGGKDDQPQHF
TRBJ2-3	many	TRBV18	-	TGTGCCAGCTCACCAACGACGGGCACAGATACGCAGTATTTT	CASSPTTGTDTQYF
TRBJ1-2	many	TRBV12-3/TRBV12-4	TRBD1	TGTGCCAGCAGTTACGACAGGGCCAAACACTATGGCTACACCTTC	CASSYDRAKHYGYTF
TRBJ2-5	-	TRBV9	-	TGTGCCAGCAGCGAGGGGGGACAGAAAGAGACCCAGTACTTC	CASSEGGQKETQYF
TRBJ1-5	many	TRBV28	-	TGTGCCAGCAGTTTTCGAGGGGGTAGCAATCAGCCCCAGCATTTT	CASSFRGGSNQPQHF
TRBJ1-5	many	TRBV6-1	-	TGTGCCAGCAGTGAAGAGTACAATTATAGCAATCAGCCCCAGCATTTT	CASSEEYNYSNQPQHF
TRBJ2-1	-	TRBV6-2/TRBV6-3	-	TGTGCCAGCAGTTACTCGGGGGGGCCGGTCAATGAGCAGTTCTTC	CASSYSGGPVNEQFF
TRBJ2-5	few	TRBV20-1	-	TGCAGTGCCCTGGACGAAGAGACCCAGTACTTC	CSALDEETQYF
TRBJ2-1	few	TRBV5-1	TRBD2	TGCGCCAGCAGCTTGGCCAGCTCTGGCGGGGGGCCCAATGAGCAGTTCTTC	CASSLASSGGGPNEQFF
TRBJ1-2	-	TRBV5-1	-	TGCGCCAGCAGCTTGGACCAGGGGAACTATGGCTACACCTTC	CASSLDQGNYGYTF
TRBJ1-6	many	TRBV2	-	TGTGCCAGCGTGGCAGGGCCGGCTGATATTTCACCCCTCCACTTT	CASVAGPADISPLHF
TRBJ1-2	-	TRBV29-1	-	TGCAGCGTGTGGCGGGAGATTTACACCTTC	CSVWREIYTF
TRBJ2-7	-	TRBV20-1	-	TGCAGTGCTAGAGGACGAACCCCGTACGAGCAGTACTTC	CSARGRTPYEQYF
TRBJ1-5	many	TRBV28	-	TGTGCCAGCAGCTCTATTGACAGGACTAGCAATCAGCCCCAGCATTTT	CASSSIDRTSNQPQHF
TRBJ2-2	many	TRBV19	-	TGTGCCAGTAGTAGGAGTGAGGCCGGGGAGCTGTTTTTT	CASSRSEAGELFF
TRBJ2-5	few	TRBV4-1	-	TGCGCCAGCAGCCAAGATCCTACAGGGACCAAGTACTTC	CASSQDPTGTKYF
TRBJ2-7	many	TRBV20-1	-	TGCAGTGCTAGAGATTTTATGCGTAATGCCAACGAGCAGTACTTC	CSARDFMRNANEQYF
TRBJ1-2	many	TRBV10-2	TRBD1	TGCGCCAGCAGTGAGTCGGGCCAGGGGGCCGGAGGCTACACCTTC	CASSESGQGAGGYTF
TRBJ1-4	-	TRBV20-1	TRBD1	TGCAGTGCTAGAGATCTCGAGACAGGGGCTGAAAAACTGTTTTTT	CSARDLETGAEKLFF
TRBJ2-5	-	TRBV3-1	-	TGTGCCAGCAGCCATGTCCAGCTCCAAGAGACCCAGTACTTC	CASSHVQLQETQYF
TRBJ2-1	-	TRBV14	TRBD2	TGTGCCAGCAGCCAAGCTCAGGGCCGAGGACTAGCGGTTTTTTACAATGAGCAGTTCTTC	CASSQAQGRGLAVFYNEQFF
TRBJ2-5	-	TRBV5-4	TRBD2	TGTGCCAGCAGCTTGGTGGTTAGCGGGGCAACCCAGTACTTC	CASSLVVSGATQYF
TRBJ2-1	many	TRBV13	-	TGTGCCAGCAGCAGCCCCCGGTCAGGGCGTTACAATGAGCAGTTCTTC	CASSSPRSGRYNEQFF
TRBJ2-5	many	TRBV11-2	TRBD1	TGTGCCAGCAGCCTCGGGACAGGGGTCCAAGAGACCCAGTACTTC	CASSLGTGVQETQYF
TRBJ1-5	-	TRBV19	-	TGTGCCAGTAGTTTCCGGGACATGGTCTATAGCAATCAGCCCCAGCATTTT	CASSFRDMVYSNQPQHF
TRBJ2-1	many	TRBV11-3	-	TGTGCCAGCAGCACCGGGATTGAGCAGTTCTTC	CASSTGIEQFF
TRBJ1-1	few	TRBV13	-	TGTGCCAGCAGCCGCCCAGGGTGGCCCACTGAAGCTTTCTTT	CASSRPGWPTEAFF